A single sample is the source of the 10 T cell receptor beta chains below, sequenced in a study of T cells in Graves' hyperthyroidism and ophthalmopathy. Regions amplified from RNA transcripts were the TCR beta CDR3 regions. HTBI primers were used for first-round RT-PCR of the TCR CDR3. TCRdb analysed the multiplex PCR reads with MiXCR anew, one entry per CDR3 protein. In the table there are about 640,000 distinct CDR3 sequences, under 25% of which are singletons. The sequenced sample was blood. The source is a man aged 25-45 years with Graves' ophthalmopathy.

The table lists this clonotype with a few counts. This chain links TRBV27 with TRBJ1-3, with TRBD1 as a possible D gene (6 bases). This CDR3 spans 15 amino acids. V was clipped by 5 bases and J by 0 bases, with 11 bases between them. The germline V gene encodes CDR1 MNHEY and CDR2 SMNVEV (reference sequence). The CDR3 DNA reads TGTGCCAGCAGTAGGACAGCCACCTCTGGAAACACCATATATTTT. It codes for CASSRTATSGNTIYF.

The chain links TRBV14 to TRBJ1-3, with D tentatively TRBD1 (6 bases). Per germline, CDR1 SGHDN and CDR2 FVKESK. The CDR3 consists of 14 residues. V lost 0 bases and J lost 16, with 19 bases in between. CDR3 residues: CASSQEDGRDIEYF. CDR3 coding DNA: TGTGCCAGCAGCCAAGAAGACGGCCGGGACATCGAGTATTTT.

The chain couples TRBV6-2 or TRBV6-3 to TRBJ2-3, with TRBD1 identical over 7 bases. CDR1 is MNHEY, CDR2 SVGEGT, per germline. The CDR3 is 14 residues long. The V segment lost 6 bases and the J segment 0 bases; nucleotides outside the gene matches: 3. The CDR3 region has the DNA TGTGCCAGCAGCGGGACAGCTAGCACAGATACGCAGTATTTT. It codes for CASSGTASTDTQYF.

This clonotype was seen a handful of times. The chain recombines TRBV7-3 with TRBJ2-1, with unresolved D. CDR3 size: 15 residues. Germline-derived CDR1 and CDR2 are SGHTA and FQGTGA. V dropped 1 base and J dropped 6 bases, with 13 bases sitting between them. The CDR3 region has the DNA TGTGCCAGCAGCTTAAAGGTGGGGTTGGGCAATGAGCAGTTCTTC. Translating gives CASSLKVGLGNEQFF.

V usage is TRBV6-6 and J usage is TRBJ1-3, with D unclear. The CDR3 totals 16 residues. In germline, CDR1 is MNHNY, CDR2 SVGAGI (reference sequence). Trimming took off 0 bases at V and 0 bases at J, with 9 bases between the two ends. This CDR3 reads CASSYSNSHSGNTIYF. Written as DNA, the CDR3 is TGTGCCAGCAGTTACTCGAATAGCCACTCTGGAAACACCATATATTTT.

In its sample, this clonotype was seen many times. The rearrangement uses TRBV7-8 and TRBJ2-5, with D perhaps matching TRBD1 (7 bases). The CDR3 length is 16 residues. Per the germline V gene, CDR1 is SGHVS and CDR2 is FQNEAQ. Trimming pared 0 bases from V and 2 bases from J, leaving 13 bases between. The CDR3 region is CASSLAHRGLQETQYF. As DNA, the CDR3 is TGTGCCAGCAGCTTAGCGCACAGGGGACTTCAAGAGACCCAGTACTTC.

The CDR3 loop reads CASSLASGRVGDTQYF. CDR3 DNA sequence: TGTGCCAGCAGCTTAGCGAGCGGGAGAGTCGGAGATACGCAGTATTTT. The V call is TRBV7-2, the J call TRBJ2-3; 8 positions match TRBD2. Germline V gives CDR1 SGHTA, CDR2 FQGNSA. This CDR3 is 16 amino acids long. Unmatched junction bases numbered 7, after V lost 0 bases and J lost 5 bases. The entire variable domain, with the rest obtained from reference TRBV7-2 and TRBJ2-3, is as follows: GAGVSQSPSNKVTEKGKDVELRCDPISGHTALYWYRQSLGQGLEFLIYFQGNSAPDKSGLPSDRFSAERTGGSVSTLTIQRTQQEDSAVYLCASSLASGRVGDTQYFGPGTRLTVL.

This clonotype was picked up many times. V usage is TRBV27 and J usage is TRBJ1-5, with D tentatively TRBD1 (5 bases). V was clipped by 5 bases and J by 6 bases, with 14 bases between them. Germline V lookup: CDR1 MNHEY, CDR2 SMNVEV (reference sequence). CDR3 length equals 14 residues. DNA of the CDR3: TGTGCCAGCAGTCCCCGCGGCAGGGCTCAGCCCCAGCATTTT. This codes for CASSPRGRAQPQHF.

The sample holds a few counts of this clonotype. The chain joins TRBV29-1 to TRBJ2-3; maybe TRBD1 (6 bases). V gave up 4 bases and J gave up 3 bases, with 14 bases separating them. CDR1 is SQVTM, CDR2 ANQGSEA, per germline. CDR3 length: 14 residues. The CDR3 DNA is TGCAGCGTTGCCGGGACATTCGGGACAGATACGCAGTATTTT. Amino acid sequence: CSVAGTFGTDTQYF.

The chain couples TRBV28 to TRBJ2-3, with 7 bases lining up with TRBD2. CDR1 is MDHEN, CDR2 SYDVKM, per germline. This CDR3 region has 15 residues. With V trimmed by 3 bases and J by 0 bases, 3 bases remained unmatched. The CDR3 loop reads CASSFLAESTDTQYF. The CDR3 DNA sequence: TGTGCCAGCAGTTTTCTAGCGGAGAGCACAGATACGCAGTATTTT.